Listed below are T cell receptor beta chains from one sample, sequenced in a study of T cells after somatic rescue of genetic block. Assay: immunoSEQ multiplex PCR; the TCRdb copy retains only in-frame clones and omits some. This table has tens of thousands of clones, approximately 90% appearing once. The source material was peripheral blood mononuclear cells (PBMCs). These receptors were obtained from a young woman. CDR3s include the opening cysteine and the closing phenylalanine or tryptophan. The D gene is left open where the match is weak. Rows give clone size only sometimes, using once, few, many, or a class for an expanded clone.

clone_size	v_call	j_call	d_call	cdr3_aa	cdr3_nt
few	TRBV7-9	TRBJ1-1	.	CASSLETAEAFF	TGTGCCAGCAGCTTAGAGACAGCTGAAGCTTTCTTT
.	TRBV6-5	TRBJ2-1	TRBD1	CASTGQGLVEQFF	TGTGCCAGCACCGGACAGGGGCTCGTTGAGCAGTTCTTC
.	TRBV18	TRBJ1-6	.	CASSPAERSLNSPLHF	TGTGCCAGCTCACCGGCGGAACGGTCGCTAAATTCACCCCTCCACTTT
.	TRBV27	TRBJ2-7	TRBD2	CASSPSGLAGYEQYF	TGTGCCAGCAGCCCCTCGGGTCTAGCGGGGTACGAGCAGTACTTC
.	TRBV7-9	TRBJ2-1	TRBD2	CASSLSGSNEQFF	TGTGCCAGCAGCTTAAGCGGGAGCAATGAGCAGTTCTTC
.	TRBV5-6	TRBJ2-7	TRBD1	CASRRTGPIHF	TGTGCCAGCAGGAGGACAGGTCCCATACACTTC
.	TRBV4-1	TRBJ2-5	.	CASSQEGRVQTQYF	TGCGCCAGCAGCCAAGAGGGGCGAGTGCAGACCCAGTACTTC
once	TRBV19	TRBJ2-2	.	CASSNSWANTGELFF	TGTGCCAGTAGTAATTCCTGGGCGAACACCGGGGAGCTGTTTTTT
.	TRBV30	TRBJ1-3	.	CAWSPGRASGNTIYF	TGTGCCTGGTCCCCGGGGCGGGCCTCTGGAAACACCATATATTTT
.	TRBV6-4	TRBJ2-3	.	CASSDTGFSTDTQYF	TGTGCCAGCAGTGACACGGGGTTCAGCACAGATACGCAGTATTTT
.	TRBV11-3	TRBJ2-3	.	CASSLPPTDTQYF	TGTGCCAGCAGCTTACCCCCCACGGATACGCAGTATTTT
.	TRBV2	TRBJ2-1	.	CASSEQYEQFF	TGTGCCAGCAGTGAGCAGTATGAGCAGTTCTTC
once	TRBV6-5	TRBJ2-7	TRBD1	CASTRDRDSYEQYF	TGTGCCAGCACCCGGGACAGGGACTCCTACGAGCAGTACTTC
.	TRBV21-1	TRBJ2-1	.	CASSKPPSASSYNEQFF	TGTGCCAGCAGCAAACCACCTAGCGCCAGTTCCTACAATGAGCAGTTCTTC
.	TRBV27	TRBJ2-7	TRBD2	CASSTTSPRWDEQYF	TGTGCCAGCAGTACGACTAGCCCGCGATGGGACGAGCAGTACTTC
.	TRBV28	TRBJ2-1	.	CASTQGLVQFF	TGTGCCAGCACCCAAGGGCTTGTTCAGTTCTTC
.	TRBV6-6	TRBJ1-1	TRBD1	CASSHRGSGTEAFF	TGTGCCAGCAGTCACAGGGGATCCGGCACTGAAGCTTTCTTT
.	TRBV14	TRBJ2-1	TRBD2	CASSQARLAGNYNEQFF	TGTGCCAGCAGCCAAGCTCGACTAGCGGGGAATTACAATGAGCAGTTCTTC
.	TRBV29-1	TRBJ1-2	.	CSVVSAANYGYTF	TGCAGCGTTGTATCGGCCGCTAACTATGGCTACACCTTC
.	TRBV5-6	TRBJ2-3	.	CASSLGRTGLDTQYF	TGTGCCAGCAGCTTGGGGCGGACGGGTCTAGATACGCAGTATTTT
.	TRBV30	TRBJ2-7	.	CAWSLQQEYEQYF	TGTGCCTGGAGTCTCCAACAGGAATACGAGCAGTACTTC
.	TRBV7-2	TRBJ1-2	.	CASSLDRWYNYGYTF	TGTGCCAGCAGCTTAGACCGGTGGTATAACTATGGCTACACCTTC
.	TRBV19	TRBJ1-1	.	CASKFGGRGTEAFF	TGTGCCAGTAAATTCGGAGGCAGAGGCACTGAAGCTTTCTTT
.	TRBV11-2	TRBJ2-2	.	CASSKTGKVTGELFF	TGTGCCAGCAGCAAGACAGGAAAAGTCACCGGGGAGCTGTTTTTT
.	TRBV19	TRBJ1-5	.	CASSTPDGYNQPQHF	TGTGCCAGTAGTACTCCGGACGGATACAATCAGCCCCAGCATTTT
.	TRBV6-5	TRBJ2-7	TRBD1	CASSGTDLLQDEQYF	TGTGCCAGCAGTGGGACAGACCTCCTCCAGGACGAGCAGTACTTC
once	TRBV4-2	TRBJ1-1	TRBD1	CASKYRTGNTEAFF	TGTGCCAGCAAATACCGGACAGGAAACACTGAAGCTTTCTTT
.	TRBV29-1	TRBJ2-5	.	CSPKGGLEETQYF	TGCAGCCCCAAGGGCGGGTTAGAAGAGACCCAGTACTTC
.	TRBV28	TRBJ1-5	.	CASSLPTGTKFQPQHF	TGTGCCAGCAGTTTACCTACCGGGACGAAGTTTCAGCCCCAGCATTTT
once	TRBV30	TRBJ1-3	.	CAWSVGDTIYF	TGTGCCTGGAGTGTTGGGGACACCATATATTTT
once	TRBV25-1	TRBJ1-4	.	CASSAWTARHEKLFF	TGTGCCAGCAGTGCCTGGACAGCGAGGCATGAAAAACTGTTTTTT
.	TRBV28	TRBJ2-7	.	CASIGSLMNPYEQYF	TGTGCCAGCATCGGCTCACTAATGAACCCCTACGAGCAGTACTTC
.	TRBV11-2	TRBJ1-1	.	CASSLFGGRAFF	TGTGCCAGCAGCTTATTTGGTGGTCGGGCTTTCTTT
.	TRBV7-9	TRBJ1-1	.	CASSFVGGTEAFF	TGTGCCAGCAGCTTCGTAGGGGGCACTGAAGCTTTCTTT
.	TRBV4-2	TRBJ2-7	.	CASSQPPYEQYF	TGTGCCAGCAGCCAACCTCCCTACGAGCAGTACTTC
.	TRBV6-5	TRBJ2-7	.	CASRWTELTYEQYF	TGTGCCAGCAGGTGGACTGAGCTTACCTACGAGCAGTACTTC
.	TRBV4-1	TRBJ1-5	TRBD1	CASSQGRARGNQPQHF	TGCGCCAGCAGCCAAGGAAGGGCCAGGGGGAATCAGCCCCAGCATTTT
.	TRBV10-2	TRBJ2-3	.	CASRWGPSQYF	TGCGCCAGCAGATGGGGCCCTTCGCAGTATTTT
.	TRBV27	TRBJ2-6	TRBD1	CASSLSRTGRGAGANVLTF	TGTGCCAGCAGTTTATCTCGGACAGGGCGGGGTGCCGGGGCCAACGTCCTGACTTTC
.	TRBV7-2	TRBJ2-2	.	CASSLQFSAGELFF	TGTGCCAGCAGCTTACAGTTCAGCGCCGGGGAGCTGTTTTTT
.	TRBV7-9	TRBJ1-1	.	CASSEMNTEAFF	TGTGCCAGCAGCGAGATGAACACTGAAGCTTTCTTT
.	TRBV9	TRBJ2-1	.	CASSVGTGHNEQFF	TGTGCCAGCAGCGTGGGGACTGGACACAATGAGCAGTTCTTC
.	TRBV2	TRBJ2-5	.	CAASEGGAVIETQYF	TGTGCCGCCAGCGAGGGGGGGGCCGTAATAGAGACCCAGTACTTC
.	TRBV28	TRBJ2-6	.	CASSYGTGANVLTF	TGTGCCAGCAGTTACGGGACTGGGGCCAACGTCCTGACTTTC
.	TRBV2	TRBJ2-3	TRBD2	CASSEPAGAVPNTDTQYF	TGTGCCAGCAGTGAGCCGGCGGGAGCGGTTCCAAACACAGATACGCAGTATTTT
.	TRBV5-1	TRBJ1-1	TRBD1	CASSLGLERRQGAFFGTEAFF	TGCGCCAGCAGCTTGGGGTTGGAAAGAAGACAGGGGGCCTTCTTCGGCACTGAAGCTTTCTTT
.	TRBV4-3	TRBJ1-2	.	CASSQDRGRLGGYTF	TGCGCCAGCAGCCAAGACCGGGGCAGGTTGGGTGGCTACACCTTC
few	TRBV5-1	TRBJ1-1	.	CASREGIDTEAFF	TGCGCCAGCAGAGAGGGGATCGACACTGAAGCTTTCTTT